This entry concerns a single TCR beta chain. What it binds is unknown. These data originate in a study of cytomegalovirus exposure and HLA in healthy donors. The CDR3 is 12 amino acids. The V end was cut by 8 bases, the J end by 2 bases, with 9 bases between. From germline, CDR1 is MGHDK and CDR2 SYGVNS. Study results and limitations: According to a subsequent analysis, TCR clusters identified in the first cohort showed a tendency to co-occur across the approximately 120 validation repertoires. The study flagged some 170 TCR beta chains as cytomegalovirus-associated. Reported results showed that the classifier diagnosed cytomegalovirus status with high specificity and sensitivity.

Assay used: immunoSEQ multiplex PCR; TCRdb lists only in-frame clones, some missing. This table holds 100,000 to 150,000 clones, just under 95% found once. The clonotype comes from a woman aged 18-30 years in good health and CMV-seronegative. Sequencing was performed on PBMCs. The chain links TRBV25-1 to TRBJ2-5, with D perhaps TRBD1 (5 bases). The chain's CDR3 is CASSDSQETQYF. CDR3 sequence (DNA): TGTGCCAGCTCCGACAGTCAAGAGACCCAGTACTTC.